These 32 T cell receptor beta chains share one sample of origin, sequenced in a study of T cells in Graves' hyperthyroidism and ophthalmopathy. TCR beta CDR3 region amplification was performed from RNA transcripts. Researchers ran a first-round RT-PCR on the TCR CDR3 using the HTBI primer set. MiXCR was run by TCRdb on the multiplex PCR reads, yielding one entry per CDR3 protein. This sample yields 300,000 to 400,000 distinct CDR3 sequences, of which more than 11% are seen a single time; around 25% belongs to the top ten. The sequencing sample was made of blood. The receptors shown here come from a young woman with Graves' hyperthyroidism.

Ten or more counts support this clonotype. The V call is TRBV12-3 or TRBV12-4, the J call TRBJ1-6, with D possibly TRBD1 on 5 matching bases. V lost 4 bases and J 8 bases, leaving 18 bases between the germline ends. The CDR3 covers 16 residues. The CDR3 nucleotides are TGTGCCAGCAGTTCCGGCCGGCCAGGGTTAGATTCACCCCTCCACTTT. Encoded protein: CASSSGRPGLDSPLHF.

In its sample, this clonotype was seen a few times. The gene calls are TRBV29-1 and TRBJ1-4, with unresolved D. The CDR3 spans 13 residues. Germline CDR1 is SQVTM and CDR2 is ANQGSEA. V gave up 2 bases and J gave up 4 bases, with 8 bases separating them. The CDR3 protein is CSVEQLSNEKLFF. CDR3 DNA sequence: TGCAGCGTTGAACAGCTAAGTAATGAAAAACTGTTTTTT.

This chain joins TRBV19 and TRBJ2-1; TRBD2 matches at 9 bases. The V segment lost 4 bases and the J segment 8 bases; nucleotides outside the gene matches: 15. The CDR3 is 17 residues long. Germline V lookup: CDR1 LNHDA, CDR2 SQIVND (reference sequence). For the CDR3, the DNA is TGTGCCAGTAGTAAAGGGGGCGGGAGGGGGAGAGGGGATGAGCAGTTCTTC. Translating it yields CASSKGGGRGRGDEQFF.

This clonotype was counted ten times or more. The chain recombines TRBV7-2 with TRBJ2-1; TRBD2 aligns across 7 bases. CDR3 length: 14 residues. V lost 0 bases, J lost 7 bases, and 3 bases stayed unmatched. Germline CDR1 is SGHTA and CDR2 is FQGNSA. As DNA, the CDR3 is TGTGCCAGCAGCTTAGCGGGAGGGAAAAATGAGCAGTTCTTC. Protein: CASSLAGGKNEQFF.

This clonotype was picked up many times. The V call is TRBV12-3 or TRBV12-4, the J call TRBJ2-5; TRBD1 matches at 9 bases. J lost 5 bases, V lost 5 bases, and 9 bases had no gene match. The CDR3 has 15 amino acids. In DNA form, the CDR3 reads TGTGCCAGCAGTCCACGAGGGACAGGGACGGAGACCCAGTACTTC. It specifies CASSPRGTGTETQYF.

This clonotype was counted at least ten times. V usage is TRBV2 and J usage is TRBJ2-7; 7 bases are shared with TRBD1. The V and J ends lost 6 bases and 2 bases, in that order; junction bases with no gene match: 4. The CDR3 length is 13 residues. The germline V gene has CDR1 SNHLY and CDR2 FYNNEI. In DNA form, the CDR3 reads TGTGCCAGCAGGCGGACAGGCCCCTACGAGCAGTACTTC. Translated: CASRRTGPYEQYF.

This clonotype was counted many times. This rearrangement joins TRBV7-8 to TRBJ2-7; D unresolved. The V gene's germline CDR1 is SGHVS and CDR2 FQNEAQ. Trimming removed 4 bases at V and 2 bases at J, with 18 bases between. This CDR3 has 16 residues. In DNA, the CDR3 is TGTGCCAGCAGCTCCCCCCTGAGCCGCCCCACCTACGAGCAGTACTTC. Its translation: CASSSPLSRPTYEQYF.

The rearrangement uses TRBV6-2 or TRBV6-3 and TRBJ2-3; no reliable D call. V was shortened by 0 bases and J by 2 bases, with 12 bases between the two germline ends. This CDR3 contains 16 residues. Germline CDR1 and CDR2: MNHEY and SVGEGT. The CDR3 protein is CASSYSGWKPTDTQYF. In DNA form, the CDR3 reads TGTGCCAGCAGTTACTCTGGGTGGAAACCCACAGATACGCAGTATTTT.

This clonotype has only a few counts. The chain couples TRBV7-2 to TRBJ2-7; D is undetermined. Germline values: CDR1 SGHTA, CDR2 FQGNSA. There are 16 residues in the CDR3. V dropped 2 bases and J dropped 0 bases, with 14 bases sitting between them. CDR3: CASSLTTRPISYEQYF. The CDR3, as DNA: TGTGCCAGCAGCTTAACTACGAGACCTATCTCCTACGAGCAGTACTTC.

This clonotype has at least ten counts. CDR3 protein: CASSQRTGGFTEAFF. CDR3 coding DNA: TGTGCCAGCAGTCAACGGACAGGGGGCTTCACTGAAGCTTTCTTT. This chain connects TRBV28 to TRBJ1-1; 11 bases align to TRBD1. The V segment lost 5 bases and the J segment 4 bases; nucleotides outside the gene matches: 6. The CDR3 loop spans 15 amino acids. The V gene's germline CDR1 is MDHEN and CDR2 SYDVKM.

The chain uses TRBV9 and TRBJ2-7, with 9 positions matching TRBD1. Germline trimming cut 3 bases from V and 6 bases from J; bases unmatched to any gene: 13. The CDR3 extends over 16 amino acids. CDR1 SGDLS and CDR2 YYNGEE come from the germline V gene. CDR3 in amino acids: CASSDFGQGKVGEQYF. The CDR3, as DNA: TGTGCCAGCAGCGACTTCGGACAGGGGAAGGTCGGCGAGCAGTACTTC. The full variable domain, with the rest looked up from reference TRBV9 and TRBJ2-7, is DSGVTQTPKHLITATGQRVTLRCSPRSGDLSVYWYQQSLDQGLQFLIQYYNGEERAKGNILERFSAQQFPDLHSELNLSSLELGDSALYFCASSDFGQGKVGEQYFGPGTRLTVT.

The chain is built from TRBV7-2 and TRBJ1-1; D gene uncertain. Germline-derived CDR1 and CDR2 are SGHTA and FQGNSA. V was pared by 4 bases and J by 6 bases, with 12 bases between. The CDR3 runs 13 residues. CDR3 loop: CASSWQSGAEAFF. The CDR3 DNA sequence: TGTGCCAGCAGCTGGCAGTCTGGGGCTGAAGCTTTCTTT.

This clonotype has at least ten counts. The chain employs TRBV28 and TRBJ1-2, with 7 bases aligning to TRBD1. This CDR3 region has 17 residues. Trimming removed 2 bases from V and 4 bases from J; junction bases left unmatched: 13. Looked up from germline, CDR1 is MDHEN and CDR2 is SYDVKM. The CDR3, as DNA: TGTGCCAGCAGTTTACCTCCCCCCACAGGGGTGTTCTATGGCTACACCTTC. Amino acid sequence: CASSLPPPTGVFYGYTF.

The rearrangement links TRBV19 to TRBJ1-1; 11 bases fit TRBD1. Germline values: CDR1 LNHDA, CDR2 SQIVND (reference sequence). V lost 5 bases and J lost 2; bases outside the gene matches: 7. The CDR3 sequence is 16 residues long. The CDR3 DNA sequence: TGTGCCAGTAGTGTAAGGACAGGGGGCTACAACACTGAAGCTTTCTTT. Protein sequence: CASSVRTGGYNTEAFF.

This chain uses TRBV6-1 with TRBJ2-1, with 7 bases aligning to TRBD2. The length of the CDR3 is 13 residues. Looked up from germline, CDR1 is MNHNS and CDR2 is SASEGT. V shed 6 bases and J 6 bases; nucleotides not matched to a gene: 5. CDR3 coding DNA: TGTGCCAGCAGAAGGGCGGGAGTCAATGAGCAGTTCTTC. It encodes CASRRAGVNEQFF.

This clonotype was recorded many times. The chain carries TRBV6-1 and TRBJ1-4, with D tentatively TRBD1 (5 bases). Trimming removed 5 bases at V and 5 bases at J, with 9 bases between. Germline CDR1 MNHNS, CDR2 SASEGT. The CDR3 runs to 13 residues. The CDR3 region is CASSKTANEKLFF. For the CDR3, the DNA is TGTGCCAGCAGTAAGACAGCGAATGAAAAACTGTTTTTT.

This chain links TRBV27 with TRBJ2-5; the D is unclear. CDR1 and CDR2 from the germline V gene are MNHEY and SMNVEV (reference sequence). The ends were cut back, 8 bases at V and 5 bases at J, with 15 bases in the middle. The CDR3 runs 13 residues. The CDR3, as DNA: TGTGCCAGCCGACCCGCTAGTCTTGAGACCCAGTACTTC. It encodes CASRPASLETQYF.

This clonotype was counted only a few times. The chain has TRBV7-9 and TRBJ2-7; 8 bases line up with TRBD2. Germline V gene lookup returns CDR1 SEHNR and CDR2 FQNEAQ (reference sequence). J gave up 7 bases and V 5 bases, and 4 bases lay outside the gene matches. This CDR3 contains 12 residues. CDR3 bases: TGTGCCAGCAGCCCGGGGGGGCGAGAGCAGTACTTC. Its protein is CASSPGGREQYF.

The genes are TRBV30 and TRBJ2-1, with D possibly being TRBD1 or TRBD2 (5 bases each). The CDR3 is 13 residues long. Germline V gene data show CDR1 as GTSNPN and CDR2 as SVGIG (reference sequence). Trimming removed 2 bases from V and 7 bases from J, with 12 bases in between. DNA of the CDR3: TGTGCCTGGAGTAGGGGACCCTTAAATGAGCAGTTCTTC. It translates to CAWSRGPLNEQFF.

The rearrangement uses TRBV11-1 and TRBJ2-1; weak D call: TRBD2 (6 bases). The CDR3 is 15 residues long. Trimming took off 2 bases at V and 4 bases at J, with 12 bases between the two ends. In germline, CDR1 is SGHAT, CDR2 FQDESV (reference sequence). Written as DNA, the CDR3 is TGTGCCAGCAGCTTATGGGGGGACGCTTACAATGAGCAGTTCTTC. It codes for CASSLWGDAYNEQFF.

The rearrangement uses TRBV19 and TRBJ2-1; the match to TRBD2 covers 11 bases. With 4 bases clipped from V and 12 bases from J, the junction kept 8 bases outside the gene matches. This CDR3 spans 14 amino acids. Germline V gene data show CDR1 as LNHDA and CDR2 as SQIVND (reference sequence). CDR3 sequence reads: CASSTLAGELGQFF. CDR3 nucleotides: TGTGCCAGTAGTACACTAGCGGGAGAGCTTGGGCAGTTCTTC.

This clonotype was detected many times. The chain joins TRBV2 to TRBJ1-6; D is possibly TRBD1 (5 bases). This CDR3 spans 15 amino acids. V gave up 7 bases and J gave up 6 bases, with 16 bases separating them. Per the germline V gene, CDR1 is SNHLY and CDR2 is FYNNEI. CDR3 protein: CASIEWGRGNSPLHF. The CDR3 nucleotides are TGTGCCAGCATCGAGTGGGGTAGGGGTAATTCACCCCTCCACTTT.

CDR3: CASSSKPRGSPLHF. The CDR3 nucleotides are TGTGCCAGTAGTTCGAAACCTAGGGGGTCACCCCTCCACTTT. The chain combines TRBV19 with TRBJ1-6; D might be TRBD1 (6 bases). The germline V gene encodes CDR1 LNHDA and CDR2 SQIVND (reference sequence). This CDR3 is 14 amino acids long. V dropped 5 bases and J dropped 10 bases, with 15 bases sitting between them.

This clonotype was seen ten or more times. The chain links TRBV12-3 or TRBV12-4 to TRBJ1-5; 8 bases line up with TRBD1. The CDR3 has 21 residues. V dropped 4 bases and J dropped 1; count of bases not matched to a gene: 21. DNA of the CDR3: TGTGCCAGCAGTTGGGTGGACAGGGTCGGAGTTACGGGGCCGAGCAATCAGCCCCAGCATTTT. It specifies CASSWVDRVGVTGPSNQPQHF.

This clonotype was recorded many times. V usage is TRBV12-3 or TRBV12-4 and J usage is TRBJ1-6; tentative D call: TRBD1 (5 bases). The CDR3 runs 15 residues. Trimming shortened V by 5 bases and J by 6 bases, and 14 bases separated the two germline ends. CDR3 sequence: CASSRSGRGNSPLHF. The CDR3 DNA sequence: TGTGCCAGCAGTAGATCAGGGCGGGGTAATTCACCCCTCCACTTT.

This clonotype was counted at least ten times. The V call is TRBV28, the J call TRBJ2-5; D remains unclear. Germline assignment: CDR1 MDHEN and CDR2 SYDVKM. Trimming shortened V by 4 bases and J by 4 bases, and 13 bases separated the two germline ends. The CDR3 extends over 14 amino acids. CDR3 DNA sequence: TGTGCCAGCAGTTCCGCGGATTTTGGAGAGACCCAGTACTTC. Translated: CASSSADFGETQYF.

This clonotype appeared many times. The chain employs TRBV29-1 and TRBJ2-3, with TRBD2 as a possible D gene (6 bases). CDR3 size: 14 residues. In germline, CDR1 is SQVTM, CDR2 ANQGSEA. V was clipped by 4 bases and J by 2 bases, with 13 bases between them. The CDR3 bases are TGCAGCGTTGTGTGGCGGGAAGACACAGATACGCAGTATTTT. Amino acids: CSVVWREDTDTQYF.

This clonotype was seen ten or more times. V and J are TRBV28 and TRBJ2-7; 11 bases match TRBD1. The junction had 14 bases not matched to a gene; V was cut back by 7 bases and J by 6 bases. CDR1 is MDHEN, CDR2 SYDVKM, per germline. There are 16 residues in the CDR3. CDR3 in DNA: TGTGCCAGCACTCCAAGATGGGGGACAGGGGGAAGCGAGCAGTACTTC. Amino acid sequence: CASTPRWGTGGSEQYF. Full variable domain (remainder filled in from reference TRBV28 and TRBJ2-7): DVKVTQSSRYLVKRTGEKVFLECVQDMDHENMFWYRQDPGLGLRLIYFSYDVKMKEKGDIPEGYSVSREKKERFSLILESASTNQTSMYLCASTPRWGTGGSEQYFGPGTRLTVT.

This clonotype was seen only a few times. The chain links TRBV30 to TRBJ2-1; TRBD1 matches at 9 bases. CDR1 is GTSNPN and CDR2 is SVGIG in the germline V gene (reference sequence). CDR3 length: 16 residues. Trimming removed 3 bases from V and 10 bases from J; junction bases left unmatched: 16. The CDR3 region has the DNA TGTGCCTGGAGCGCCCTCGGGACAGGGTGGGCATGGGAGCAGTTCTTC. Protein sequence: CAWSALGTGWAWEQFF.

This clonotype was counted a few times. The rearrangement joins TRBV5-1 to TRBJ2-5; no definite D call. Per the germline V gene, CDR1 is SGHRS and CDR2 is YFSETQ. The CDR3 totals 15 residues. V was clipped by 1 base and J by 7 bases, with 17 bases between them. The CDR3 DNA follows: TGCGCCAGCAGCTTGTCTCCAGACGAGAAGATGACCCAGTACTTC. Translated, it gives CASSLSPDEKMTQYF.

This clonotype was detected ten times or more. The germline gene is not matched at one end of the junction; a read error may be the cause. This CDR3 is CASSLVASGSGMVRQETQYF. In DNA, the CDR3 is TGTGCTAGCAGCTTAGTAGCTAGCGGGAGCGGTATGGTACGGCAAGAGACCCAGTACTTC. This chain uses TRBV7-7 with TRBJ2-5; 10 nucleotides align to TRBD2. Germline loops: CDR1 SSHAT, CDR2 FNYEAQ (reference sequence). The CDR3 runs 20 residues.

CDR3 coding DNA: TGTGCCAGCAGTTTTCCCTATTACGAGCAGTACTTC. Translating it yields CASSFPYYEQYF. The chain recombines TRBV28 with TRBJ2-7; no reliable D call. The V end lost 3 bases, the J end lost 4 bases, and 7 bases lay between the germline ends. CDR1 MDHEN and CDR2 SYDVKM come from the germline V gene. There are 12 residues in the CDR3.